Each of the 5 T cell receptor beta chains below was sequenced from the same sample in a study of human T cells and chemical hapten exposure. MiXCR, run by TCRdb on the RACE reads, gives a single entry per CDR3 protein. The repertoire holds a few hundred thousand distinct CDR3 sequences, with about 4.4% as singletons. The time point: patch test 1, 2 weeks after DPC sensitization. Treatment in this sample: therapeutic diphenylcyclopropenone sensitization with weekly scalp DPC. The sequences come from whole blood, collected in connection with sensitization to the hapten diphenylcyclopropenone (DPC). Receptors originate from a woman in her forties or fifties with alopecia areata. Some clones in this sample may be carry-over from other donors' samples.

In its sample, this clonotype was seen many times. The chain recombines TRBV12-3 or TRBV12-4 with TRBJ2-7, with D maybe TRBD1 (5 bases). V lost 1 base and J 2 bases, leaving 9 bases between the germline ends. This CDR3 is built from 14 residues. This CDR3 reads CASSLGGGTYEQYF. Written as DNA, the CDR3 is TGTGCCAGCAGTTTAGGGGGCGGAACCTACGAGCAGTACTTC.

This clonotype was counted at least ten times. DNA for the CDR3: TGCAGCGTTATTCGGTCTACTGAAGCTTTCTTT. Its protein is CSVIRSTEAFF. The chain couples TRBV29-1 to TRBJ1-1; D uncertain. V shed 5 bases and J shed 5 bases, with 9 bases lying between them. Looked up from germline, CDR1 is SQVTM and CDR2 is ANQGSEA. The CDR3 length is 11 residues.

This clonotype was observed a few times. J is TRBJ1-4 and V is TRBV2; a weak D match, TRBD1 (5 bases). The CDR3 is 14 residues long. V was cut by 6 bases and J by 8 bases, with 16 bases left in between. Germline V gene sequence: CDR1 SNHLY, CDR2 FYNNEI. The CDR3 nucleotides are TGTGCCAGCAGCGCTGGGACGGTGGGGGAAAAACTGTTTTTT. Translation gives CASSAGTVGEKLFF. Complete variable domain (other parts from reference TRBV2 and TRBJ1-4): EPEVTQTPSHQVTQMGQEVILRCVPISNHLYFYWYRQILGQKVEFLVSFYNNEISEKSEIFDDQFSVERPDGSNFTLKIRSTKLEDSAMYFCASSAGTVGEKLFFGSGTQLSVL.

This clonotype was seen at least ten times. This chain links TRBV13 with TRBJ1-2, with D uncertain. The CDR3 is 13 amino acids. From germline, CDR1 is PRHDT and CDR2 FYEKMQ (reference sequence). With 0 bases removed from V and 4 bases from J, the gap between germline ends came to 6 bases. CDR3 nucleotide sequence: TGTGCCAGCAGCTTAGGACAGACCTATGGCTACACCTTC. This codes for CASSLGQTYGYTF. Using reference TRBV13 and TRBJ1-2 for the parts outside the CDR3, the full variable domain is AAGVIQSPRHLIKEKRETATLKCYPIPRHDTVYWYQQGPGQDPQFLISFYEKMQSDKGSIPDRFSAQQFSDYHSELNMSSLELGDSALYFCASSLGQTYGYTFGSGTRLTVV.

This clonotype was seen at least ten times. This sequence joins TRBV11-2 and TRBJ1-5; 7 positions agree with TRBD1. This CDR3 is 19 amino acids long. V dropped 6 bases and J dropped 4; count of bases not matched to a gene: 21. Germline V gene sequence: CDR1 SGHAT, CDR2 FQNNGV. The chain's CDR3 is CASSSRLSGTDSRNQPQHF. The DNA for the CDR3 is TGTGCCAGCAGTTCCCGTCTCTCCGGGACAGACAGTCGAAATCAGCCCCAGCATTTT.